The 14 T cell receptor beta chains below were found in one sample sequenced in a study of CD8+ T cells in alopecia areata (dated by TCRdb to between 2017 and 2018). The time point label, as the study defines it: around 28 days on oral tofacitinib. In the paper's terms, the treatment or condition label means: oral pan-JAK inhibitor, 5-10 mg twice daily. Libraries were prepared through the immunoSEQ multiplex PCR assay. For TCR sequencing, RNA was extracted from every sample and reverse transcribed into cDNA to serve as template. This immuneACCESS table, as held by TCRdb, lists in-frame sequences with V and J called but not all clones. Of the missing ones, under half trace to an unresolved V gene in checked studies; the others have no known cause. This sample comprises 150,000 to 250,000 clones, approximately 56% of them detected only once. Jointly, the top ten make up around 3% of the sample. The specimen comprised CD4+ T cells sorted from blood, sampled at week 4, from a patient treated with tofacitinib. These receptors all come from a human donor with alopecia areata.

There are a few counts of this clone. V is TRBV10-3 and J is TRBJ2-2; TRBD2 aligns across 10 bases. This CDR3 comprises 17 residues. Losses at the gene ends were 5 bases for V and 0 bases for J; bases not matched to a gene: 6. Per the germline V gene, CDR1 is ENHRY and CDR2 is SYGVKD. The CDR3 DNA follows: TGTGCCATCAGTTCACCTAGCGGGGGATCGAACACCGGGGAGCTGTTTTTT. It codes for CAISSPSGGSNTGELFF.

The table lists this clone with a few counts. The J gene is TRBJ2-3, the V gene TRBV5-4; D might be TRBD1 or TRBD2, each matching 6 bases. Per germline, CDR1 SGHNT and CDR2 YYREEE (reference sequence). The CDR3 is 14 amino acids. The ends were cut back, 5 bases at V and 2 bases at J, with 12 bases in the middle. In nucleotides, the CDR3 is TGTGCCAGCAGGGGGGCGGGACTCACAGATACGCAGTATTTT. Protein: CASRGAGLTDTQYF.

V gene TRBV29-1 combines with J gene TRBJ1-6; D call uncertain. CDR3 length equals 15 residues. V was cut by 6 bases and J by 0 bases, with 12 bases left in between. Germline V gene sequence: CDR1 SQVTM, CDR2 ANQGSEA. CDR3 nucleotides: TGCAGCGTAGCTTTGGGCCGCTCCTATAATTCACCCCTCCACTTT. This sequence encodes CSVALGRSYNSPLHF.

The CDR3 DNA follows: TGTGCCAGCAGCTTAAGCCGGGGGAGCACTGAAGCTTTCTTT. Translated, it gives CASSLSRGSTEAFF. The V and J genes are TRBV7-2 and TRBJ1-1, with D possibly TRBD1 on 5 matching bases. V shed 2 bases and J shed 4 bases, with 11 bases lying between them. The CDR3 covers 14 residues. Germline CDR1 SGHTA, CDR2 FQGNSA.

The rearrangement uses TRBV30 and TRBJ2-2, with 8 bases that match TRBD2. There are 15 residues in the CDR3. From germline, CDR1 is GTSNPN and CDR2 SVGIG (reference sequence). V dropped 3 bases and J dropped 3; count of bases not matched to a gene: 6. CDR3 in amino acids: CAWSQPGGDTGELFF. In DNA form, the CDR3 reads TGTGCCTGGAGCCAGCCGGGGGGGGACACCGGGGAGCTGTTTTTT.

CDR3 residues: CASTAERAGGSTDTQYF. CDR3 nucleotides: TGTGCCAGCACCGCCGAGAGAGCGGGGGGGAGCACAGATACGCAGTATTTT. The chain is built from TRBV5-4 and TRBJ2-3; 10 nucleotides agree with TRBD2. Germline assignment: CDR1 SGHNT and CDR2 YYREEE (reference sequence). The CDR3 runs 17 residues. Losses at the gene ends were 6 bases for V and 0 bases for J; bases not matched to a gene: 10. Supplemented by reference TRBV5-4 and TRBJ2-3, the full variable domain reads ETGVTQSPTHLIKTRGQQVTLRCSSQSGHNTVSWYQQALGQGPQFIFQYYREEENGRGNFPPRFSGLQFPNYSSELNVNALELDDSALYLCASTAERAGGSTDTQYFGPGTRLTVL.

The chain uses TRBV25-1 and TRBJ2-5, with TRBD1 matching over 7 bases. Germline trimming cut 4 bases from V and 5 bases from J; bases unmatched to any gene: 7. Germline CDR1 reads MGHDK; CDR2 reads SYGVNS. CDR3 length equals 14 residues. The CDR3 reads CASSVTGEGETQYF. The CDR3 coding sequence is TGTGCCAGCAGTGTTACAGGGGAAGGGGAGACCCAGTACTTC. Full variable domain (remainder filled in from reference TRBV25-1 and TRBJ2-5): EADIYQTPRYLVIGTGKKITLECSQTMGHDKMYWYQQDPGMELHLIHYSYGVNSTEKGDLSSESTVSRIRTEHFPLTLESARPSHTSQYLCASSVTGEGETQYFGPGTRLLVL.

This sequence joins TRBV11-2 and TRBJ2-5; TRBD2 agrees at 8 bases. There are 14 residues in the CDR3. Looked up from germline, CDR1 is SGHAT and CDR2 is FQNNGV. The V gene end was trimmed by 2 bases and the J gene end by 5 bases; junction bases not matched to a gene: 4. CDR3 in DNA: TGTGCCAGCAGCTTATCGCGGGGGGTGGAGACCCAGTACTTC. Its translation: CASSLSRGVETQYF.

This rearrangement joins TRBV30 to TRBJ1-2; D gene uncertain. The CDR3 spans 14 residues. V lost 2 bases and J 7 bases, leaving 17 bases between the germline ends. Germline CDR1 reads GTSNPN; CDR2 reads SVGIG (reference sequence). The CDR3 DNA reads TGTGCCTGGAGTCCTGGGAACTTGGCTAGTGGCTACACCTTC. This translates into CAWSPGNLASGYTF.

This clone was observed a single time. The chain carries TRBV30 and TRBJ2-1, with D possibly TRBD1 on 6 matching bases. V was clipped by 0 bases and J by 16 bases, with 16 bases between them. CDR1 and CDR2 from the germline V gene are GTSNPN and SVGIG (reference sequence). The CDR3 has 12 residues. CDR3 residues: CAWSVQGYKGFF. The CDR3 DNA sequence: TGTGCCTGGAGTGTACAGGGCTACAAGGGATTCTTC. Complete variable domain (other parts from reference TRBV30 and TRBJ2-1): SQTIHQWPATLVQPVGSPLSLECTVEGTSNPNLYWYRQAAGRGLQLLFYSVGIGQISSEVPQNLSASRPQDRQFILSSKKLLLSDSGFYLCAWSVQGYKGFFGPGTRLTVL.

The chain recombines TRBV4-2 with TRBJ2-6; D unclear. Looked up from germline, CDR1 is LGHNA and CDR2 is YNFKEQ. This CDR3 region has 15 residues. Trimming took 0 bases from V and 2 from J, leaving 5 bases between them. The CDR3 loop reads CASSQDQTGANVLTF. As DNA, the CDR3 is TGTGCCAGCAGCCAAGATCAGACTGGGGCCAACGTCCTGACTTTC.

The chain couples TRBV30 to TRBJ1-1; no clear D gene. Germline values: CDR1 GTSNPN, CDR2 SVGIG (reference sequence). The V gene lost 5 bases and the J gene lost 5 bases, with 15 bases spanning the gap. The CDR3 runs to 13 residues. The CDR3 DNA sequence: TGTGCCTGGGGATTGGGCAGCAGGACTGAAGCTTTCTTT. This codes for CAWGLGSRTEAFF.

This clone has more than one count but fewer than ten. The CDR3 loop reads CASSLRGYPTSSTDTQYF. The CDR3 DNA reads as TGTGCCAGCAGTTTAAGGGGGTATCCTACCTCTAGCACAGATACGCAGTATTTT. This chain uses TRBV27 with TRBJ2-3, with a possible D match to TRBD1 (6 bases). The V gene lost 2 bases and the J gene lost 0 bases, with 18 bases spanning the gap. The germline gives CDR1 MNHEY, CDR2 SMNVEV (reference sequence). This CDR3 comprises 18 residues.

This clone was seen a single time. This chain connects TRBV5-1 to TRBJ2-1; 9 nucleotides match TRBD2. CDR1 and CDR2 from the germline V gene are SGHRS and YFSETQ. There are 14 residues in the CDR3. Trimming took 1 base from V and 9 from J; bases not matched to a gene: 5. The CDR3, as DNA: TGCGCCAGCAGCTTGCCCGGCGGGGGGGGTGAGCAGTTCTTC. Protein sequence: CASSLPGGGGEQFF.